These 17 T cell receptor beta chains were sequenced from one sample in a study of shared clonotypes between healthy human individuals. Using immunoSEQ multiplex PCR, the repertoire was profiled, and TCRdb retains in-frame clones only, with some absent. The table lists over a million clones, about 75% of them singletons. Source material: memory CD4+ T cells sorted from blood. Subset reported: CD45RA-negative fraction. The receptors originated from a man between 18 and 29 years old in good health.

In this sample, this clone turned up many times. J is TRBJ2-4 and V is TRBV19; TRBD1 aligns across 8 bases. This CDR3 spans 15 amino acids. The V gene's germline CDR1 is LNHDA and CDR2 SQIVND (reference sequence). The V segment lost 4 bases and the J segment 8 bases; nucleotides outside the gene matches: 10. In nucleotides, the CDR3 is TGTGCCAGTAGTACCCCCCAGGGGGCGCGAGACATTCAGTACTTC. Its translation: CASSTPQGARDIQYF.

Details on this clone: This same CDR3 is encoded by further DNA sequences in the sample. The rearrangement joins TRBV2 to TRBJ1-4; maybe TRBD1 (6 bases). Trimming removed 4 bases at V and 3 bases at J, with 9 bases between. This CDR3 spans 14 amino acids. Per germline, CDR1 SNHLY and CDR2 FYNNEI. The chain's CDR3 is CASSVGGANEKLFF. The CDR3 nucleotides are TGTGCCAGCAGTGTTGGGGGCGCTAATGAAAAACTGTTTTTT.

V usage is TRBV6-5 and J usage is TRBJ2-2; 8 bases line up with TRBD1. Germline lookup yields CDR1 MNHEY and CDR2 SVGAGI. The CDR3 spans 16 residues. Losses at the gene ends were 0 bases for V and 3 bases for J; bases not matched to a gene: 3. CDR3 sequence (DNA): TGTGCCAGCAGTTACTCGAGCAGGGGGCACACCGGGGAGCTGTTTTTT. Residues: CASSYSSRGHTGELFF.

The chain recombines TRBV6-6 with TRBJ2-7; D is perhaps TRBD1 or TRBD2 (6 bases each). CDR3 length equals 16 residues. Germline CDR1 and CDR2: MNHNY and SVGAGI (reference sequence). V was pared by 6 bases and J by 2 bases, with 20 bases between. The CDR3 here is CASSSTEGGKTYEQYF. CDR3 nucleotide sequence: TGTGCCAGCAGCTCTACAGAGGGGGGCAAGACCTACGAGCAGTACTTC.

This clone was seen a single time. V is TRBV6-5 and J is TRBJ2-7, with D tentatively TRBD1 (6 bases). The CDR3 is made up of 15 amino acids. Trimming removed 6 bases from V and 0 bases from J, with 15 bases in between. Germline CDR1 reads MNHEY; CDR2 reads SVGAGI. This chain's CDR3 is CASRPDRRISYEQYF. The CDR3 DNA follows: TGTGCCAGCAGGCCCGACAGGCGGATCTCCTACGAGCAGTACTTC.

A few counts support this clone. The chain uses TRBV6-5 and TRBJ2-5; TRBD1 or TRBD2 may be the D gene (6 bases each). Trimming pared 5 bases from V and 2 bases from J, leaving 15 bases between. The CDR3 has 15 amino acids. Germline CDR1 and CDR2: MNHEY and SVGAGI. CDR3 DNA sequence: TGTGCCAGCAGTCGCCCGGGGGCCTCGCAAGAGACCCAGTACTTC. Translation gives CASSRPGASQETQYF.

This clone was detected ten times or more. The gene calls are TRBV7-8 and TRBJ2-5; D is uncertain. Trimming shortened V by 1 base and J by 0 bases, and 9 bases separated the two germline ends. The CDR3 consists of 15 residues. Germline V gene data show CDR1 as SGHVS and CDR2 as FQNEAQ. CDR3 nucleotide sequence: TGTGCCAGCAGCTTAGGAGCTAGATACCAAGAGACCCAGTACTTC. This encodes CASSLGARYQETQYF.

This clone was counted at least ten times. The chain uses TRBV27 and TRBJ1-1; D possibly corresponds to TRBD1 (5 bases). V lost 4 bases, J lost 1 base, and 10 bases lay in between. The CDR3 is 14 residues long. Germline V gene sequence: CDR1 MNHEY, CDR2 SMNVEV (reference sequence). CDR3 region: CASSSSTANTEAFF. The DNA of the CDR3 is TGTGCCAGCAGTTCCTCGACAGCGAACACTGAAGCTTTCTTT.

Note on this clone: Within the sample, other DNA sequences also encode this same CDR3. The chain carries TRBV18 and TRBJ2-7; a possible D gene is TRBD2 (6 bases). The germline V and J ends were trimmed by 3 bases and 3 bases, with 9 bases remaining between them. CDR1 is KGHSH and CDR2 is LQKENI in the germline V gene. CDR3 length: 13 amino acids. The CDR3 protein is CASSPLGGYEQYF. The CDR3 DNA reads TGTGCCAGCTCACCGTTGGGGGGCTACGAGCAGTACTTC.

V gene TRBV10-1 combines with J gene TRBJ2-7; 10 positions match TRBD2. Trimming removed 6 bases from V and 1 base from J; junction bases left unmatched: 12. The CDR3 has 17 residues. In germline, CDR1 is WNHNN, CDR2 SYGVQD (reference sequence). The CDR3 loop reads CASSGPTLAGPSYEQYF. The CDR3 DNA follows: TGCGCCAGCAGCGGCCCAACACTAGCGGGACCTTCCTACGAGCAGTACTTC.

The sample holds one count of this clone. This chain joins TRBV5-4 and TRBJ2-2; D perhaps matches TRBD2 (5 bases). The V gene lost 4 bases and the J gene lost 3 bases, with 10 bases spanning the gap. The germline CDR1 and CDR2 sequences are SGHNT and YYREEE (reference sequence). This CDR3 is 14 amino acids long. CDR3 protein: CASSHWGDTGELFF. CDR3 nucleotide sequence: TGTGCCAGCAGCCACTGGGGAGACACCGGGGAGCTGTTTTTT.

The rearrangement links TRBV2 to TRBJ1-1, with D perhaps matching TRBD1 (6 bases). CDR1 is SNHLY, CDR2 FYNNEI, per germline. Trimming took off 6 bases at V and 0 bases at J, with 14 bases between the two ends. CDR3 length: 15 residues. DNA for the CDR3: TGTGCCAGCAGGGGCAGACAGGTAATGAACACTGAAGCTTTCTTT. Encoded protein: CASRGRQVMNTEAFF.

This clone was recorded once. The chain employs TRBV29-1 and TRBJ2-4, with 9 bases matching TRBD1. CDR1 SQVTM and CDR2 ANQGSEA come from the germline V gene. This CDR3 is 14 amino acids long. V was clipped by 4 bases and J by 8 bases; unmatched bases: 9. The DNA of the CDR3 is TGCAGCGTTGCCGCGGGACAGGGAGGGGACATTCAGTACTTC. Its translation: CSVAAGQGGDIQYF.

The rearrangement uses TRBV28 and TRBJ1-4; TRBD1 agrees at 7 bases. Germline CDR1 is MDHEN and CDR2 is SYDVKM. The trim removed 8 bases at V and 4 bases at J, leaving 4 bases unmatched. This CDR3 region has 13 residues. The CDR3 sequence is CASAGTVNEKLFF. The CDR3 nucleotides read TGTGCCAGCGCAGGGACAGTTAATGAAAAACTGTTTTTT. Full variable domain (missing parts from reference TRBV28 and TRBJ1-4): DVKVTQSSRYLVKRTGEKVFLECVQDMDHENMFWYRQDPGLGLRLIYFSYDVKMKEKGDIPEGYSVSREKKERFSLILESASTNQTSMYLCASAGTVNEKLFFGSGTQLSVL.

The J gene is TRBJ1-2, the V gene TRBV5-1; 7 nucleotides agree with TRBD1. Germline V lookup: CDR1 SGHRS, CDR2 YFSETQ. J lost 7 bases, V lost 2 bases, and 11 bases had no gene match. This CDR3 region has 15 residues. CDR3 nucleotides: TGCGCCAGCAGCTTCGGGACAGTCGCGGAAAGTGGCTACACCTTC. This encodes CASSFGTVAESGYTF.

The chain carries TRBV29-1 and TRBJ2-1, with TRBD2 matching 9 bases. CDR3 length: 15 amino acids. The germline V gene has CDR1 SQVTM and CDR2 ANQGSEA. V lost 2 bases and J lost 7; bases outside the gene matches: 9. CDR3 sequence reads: CSVEWSSGARNEQFF. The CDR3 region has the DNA TGCAGCGTTGAATGGTCTAGCGGGGCAAGAAATGAGCAGTTCTTC.

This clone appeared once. This CDR3 is CASSYSGTGKSQYF. In DNA, the CDR3 is TGTGCCAGCAGTTACTCTGGGACAGGCAAATCGCAGTACTTC. The chain employs TRBV6-5 and TRBJ2-7; TRBD1 matches at 8 bases. Per the germline V gene, CDR1 is MNHEY and CDR2 is SVGAGI. V lost 0 bases to trimming and J lost 9 bases; unmatched junction nucleotides: 7. The CDR3 loop spans 14 amino acids.